This TCR beta chain came from a study of blood T cell repertoires in COVID-19. The CDR3 totals 18 residues. Germline CDR1 is SGHTA and CDR2 is FQGNSA. Trimming removed 8 bases from V and 0 bases from J; junction bases left unmatched: 18. TCRdb's table, derived via immunoSEQ multiplex PCR, lists solely in-frame clones and lacks some. The sample yields roughly 100,000 clones, approximately 80% seen once. Sequenced input: peripheral blood. The sequence derives from a woman aged 80 or over with active or convalescent COVID-19. The gene calls are TRBV7-2 and TRBJ2-7, with 8 nucleotides matching TRBD2. CDR3 sequence reads: CASCRGVSVGTSSYEQYF. CDR3 in DNA: TGTGCCAGCTGTCGCGGCGTTTCGGTTGGGACTAGCTCCTACGAGCAGTACTTC.